These T cell receptor beta chains were read from a single sample in a study of shared clonotypes between healthy human individuals. TCRdb keeps only in-frame clones here, not all; method: immunoSEQ multiplex PCR. The sample lists approximately 2,000,000 clones, around 92% occurring once. Sequenced sample: naive CD4+ T cells from PBMCs. The receptors come from a young man in good health. Some clones in this sample may be carry-over from other donors' samples. Both conserved end residues are part of each CDR3. The D gene is left open where the match is weak. Rows may omit the clone size; those that give it use once, few, many or a size class.

j_call d_call v_call clone_size cdr3_aa cdr3_nt
TRBJ2-7 . TRBV7-2 . CASSEHYEQYF TGTGCCAGCAGCGAGCACTACGAGCAGTACTTC
TRBJ2-1 TRBD2 TRBV19 . CASSIDPSGGYNEQFF TGTGCCAGTAGTATAGATCCTAGCGGGGGATACAATGAGCAGTTCTTC
TRBJ2-2 TRBD1 TRBV19 . CASMNRGQTGELFF TGTGCCAGTATGAACAGGGGGCAAACCGGGGAGCTGTTTTTT
TRBJ1-1 . TRBV18 few CASSPLDRSEAFF TGTGCCAGCTCACCACTTGATCGATCTGAAGCTTTCTTT
TRBJ2-3 . TRBV30 . CAWTSADTQYF TGTGCCTGGACTAGTGCAGATACGCAGTATTTT
TRBJ2-5 . TRBV29-1 . CSVRRQSGTQYF TGCAGCGTTCGGCGGCAGAGTGGGACCCAGTACTTC
TRBJ1-2 TRBD1 TRBV30 once CGIQGVDYGYTF TGTGGAATACAGGGGGTCGACTATGGCTACACCTTC
TRBJ2-3 . TRBV7-3 . CASSLTGDTQYF TGTGCCAGCAGCTTAACGGGGGATACGCAGTATTTT
TRBJ2-5 . TRBV11-2 . CASSPVGGSETQYF TGTGCCAGCAGCCCCGTCGGGGGCTCGGAGACCCAGTACTTC
TRBJ2-7 TRBD1 TRBV6-5 once CASNSENRGAYEQYF TGTGCCAGCAACTCCGAGAACAGGGGAGCCTACGAGCAGTACTTC
TRBJ2-7 . TRBV29-1 . CSSPPRLLRGDYEQYF TGCAGCTCCCCTCCCCGACTGCTCCGCGGAGACTACGAGCAGTACTTC
TRBJ2-7 TRBD2 TRBV16 . CASRLADYSYEQYF TGTGCCAGCAGACTAGCGGACTACTCCTACGAGCAGTACTTC
TRBJ1-4 . TRBV6-6 . CASSFYEKLFF TGTGCCAGCAGTTTTTACGAAAAACTGTTTTTT
TRBJ2-5 . TRBV2 . CATTRGTEYQETQYF TGTGCCACCACACGGGGGACAGAGTACCAAGAGACCCAGTACTTC
TRBJ2-3 TRBD2 TRBV7-6 . CASSTYSSGETDTQYF TGTGCCAGCAGCACGTATTCCAGCGGGGAGACAGATACGCAGTATTTT
TRBJ2-3 TRBD2 TRBV4-1 . CASSQGAGGTDTQYF TGCGCCAGCAGCCAAGGAGCGGGAGGTACAGATACGCAGTATTTT
TRBJ1-4 . TRBV25-1 . CASSDVNSQEKLFF TGTGCCAGCAGTGATGTAAACTCCCAGGAAAAACTGTTTTTT
TRBJ2-5 TRBD2 TRBV6-5 . CASTLSGALGETQYF TGTGCCAGCACCCTTAGCGGGGCTCTGGGGGAGACCCAGTACTTC
TRBJ2-4 . TRBV27 . CASKDRPAKNIQYF TGTGCCAGTAAAGACAGGCCGGCCAAAAACATTCAGTACTTC
TRBJ2-2 TRBD2 TRBV27 . CASSIPTGTSGYTGELFF TGTGCCAGCAGTATACCCACCGGGACTAGCGGATACACCGGGGAGCTGTTTTTT
TRBJ2-2 . TRBV28 once CASRPGIYGGRGTGELFF TGTGCCAGCAGACCCGGAATCTACGGGGGCAGGGGCACCGGGGAGCTGTTTTTT
TRBJ2-7 TRBD2 TRBV25-1 . CASSAGLDSYEQYF TGTGCCAGCAGTGCCGGACTAGATTCCTACGAGCAGTACTTC
TRBJ2-3 . TRBV28 few CASSLSGTDTQYF TGTGCCAGCAGTTTATCGGGTACAGATACGCAGTATTTT
TRBJ2-5 TRBD1 TRBV4-1 . CASSTGGRNRPGPETQYF TGCGCCAGCAGCACAGGGGGGCGGAACCGACCGGGGCCAGAGACCCAGTACTTC
TRBJ2-7 . TRBV9 . CASSVAIGPTYEQYF TGTGCCAGCAGCGTAGCTATAGGCCCTACCTACGAGCAGTACTTC
TRBJ2-7 . TRBV9 . CAGPLGGLQYEQYF TGTGCCGGGCCGCTTGGCGGTCTCCAATACGAGCAGTACTTC
TRBJ2-3 . TRBV12-2 . CASRSHPRGGGRPSDTQYF TGTGCAAGTCGCTCACACCCCCGGGGGGGAGGTCGTCCCAGTGATACGCAGTATTTT
TRBJ2-7 TRBD1 TRBV19 . CASSTIPGQTSYEQYF TGTGCCAGTAGTACAATTCCGGGACAGACATCCTACGAGCAGTACTTC
TRBJ2-1 . TRBV2 . CASSGAYNEQFF TGTGCCAGCAGTGGGGCCTACAATGAGCAGTTCTTC
TRBJ2-1 . TRBV7-2 . CASSRREVYNEQFF TGTGCCAGCAGTAGGAGAGAAGTCTACAATGAGCAGTTCTTC
TRBJ1-2 . TRBV5-4 . CASSLDTSHGYTF TGTGCCAGCAGCTTGGACACTTCCCATGGCTACACCTTC
TRBJ1-1 . TRBV5-1 . CASRTQGYTEAFF TGCGCCAGCAGAACACAGGGTTACACTGAAGCTTTCTTT
TRBJ1-1 . TRBV28 . CASSLPDREAFF TGTGCCAGCAGTCTCCCGGACAGAGAAGCTTTCTTT
TRBJ2-2 TRBD1 TRBV11-1 . CASSAQLRGIGELFF TGTGCCAGCAGCGCGCAACTCAGGGGGATCGGGGAGCTGTTTTTT
TRBJ2-5 . TRBV29-1 . CSVASGGTQYF TGCAGCGTTGCGTCAGGAGGAACCCAGTACTTC
TRBJ2-1 . TRBV11-1 . CASSLATQSYNEQFF TGTGCCAGCAGCTTGGCCACACAATCCTACAATGAGCAGTTCTTC
TRBJ1-6 . TRBV6-5 . CATLGDPYSPLHF TGTGCCACTCTTGGGGACCCATATTCACCCCTCCACTTT
TRBJ2-7 TRBD1 TRBV5-6 . CASSKAGGVGEQYF TGTGCCAGCAGCAAGGCAGGGGGCGTGGGGGAGCAGTACTTC
TRBJ2-4 . TRBV19 . CASSTRTAPRAKNIQYF TGTGCCAGTAGTACCCGGACAGCCCCAAGAGCCAAAAACATTCAGTACTTC
TRBJ1-1 . TRBV4-2 few CASSRGDQNTEAFF TGTGCCAGCAGCCGCGGGGACCAGAACACTGAAGCTTTCTTT
TRBJ2-3 . TRBV7-9 . CASSLGGSVTDTQYF TGTGCCAGCAGCTTAGGGGGCAGCGTGACAGATACGCAGTATTTT
TRBJ2-1 . TRBV2 few CASRVSGTRDRDEQFF TGTGCCAGCAGAGTCTCCGGGACCCGTGATCGCGATGAGCAGTTCTTC
TRBJ1-2 . TRBV5-4 . CASSSQRRGGYGYTF TGTGCCAGCAGCTCGCAAAGGAGGGGAGGTTATGGCTACACCTTC
TRBJ2-3 . TRBV7-9 . CASSLGISTDTQYF TGTGCCAGCAGCTTAGGGATCAGCACAGATACGCAGTATTTT
TRBJ2-7 . TRBV7-3 . CASSLTVRGMQYF TGTGCCAGCAGCTTAACGGTGAGAGGGATGCAGTACTTC
TRBJ2-5 TRBD2 TRBV10-3 . CAITASGSRETQYF TGTGCCATCACGGCTAGCGGGAGCCGGGAGACCCAGTACTTC
TRBJ1-1 . TRBV5-8 . CASSRTRRGATEAFF TGTGCCAGCAGCCGGACCCGGCGGGGGGCCACTGAAGCTTTCTTT
TRBJ2-7 . TRBV7-2 . CASSPNTIASSYEQYF TGTGCCAGCAGCCCAAATACTATAGCGAGCTCCTACGAGCAGTACTTC
TRBJ1-1 . TRBV28 . CASSLTQGNTEAFF TGTGCCAGCAGTCTGACTCAGGGAAACACTGAAGCTTTCTTT
TRBJ1-1 . TRBV6-1 . CASSEIRSMAEAFF TGTGCCAGCAGTGAAATACGGTCCATGGCTGAAGCTTTCTTT
TRBJ1-4 TRBD1 TRBV25-1 . CASSESLSRTGNEKLFF TGTGCCAGCAGTGAATCCCTGTCGCGGACAGGAAATGAAAAACTGTTTTTT
TRBJ2-4 . TRBV28 . CASSFSQYRNIQYF TGTGCCAGCAGTTTCTCTCAGTACCGGAACATTCAGTACTTC
TRBJ2-3 . TRBV27 once CASSLTGSTDTQYF TGTGCCAGCAGCCTAACCGGCAGCACAGATACGCAGTATTTT
TRBJ1-1 TRBD1 TRBV5-1 . CASSFLQGGNTEAFF TGCGCCAGCAGCTTTCTGCAGGGGGGGAACACTGAAGCTTTCTTT
TRBJ1-2 TRBD1 TRBV4-1 . CASSPPARGRGYGYTF TGCGCCAGCAGCCCACCGGCCAGGGGGCGAGGCTATGGCTACACCTTC
TRBJ2-1 . TRBV15 . CATSVRLPNEQFF TGTGCCACCAGCGTAAGACTACCCAATGAGCAGTTCTTC
TRBJ1-1 . TRBV7-9 . CASSFPPYHLNTEAFF TGTGCCAGCAGCTTCCCCCCTTACCACCTGAACACTGAAGCTTTCTTT
TRBJ2-7 TRBD2 TRBV6-6 . CASSYRDYSYEQYF TGTGCCAGCAGTTACAGGGACTACTCCTACGAGCAGTACTTC
TRBJ2-2 . TRBV5-1 . CASSARVGTGELFF TGCGCCAGCAGCGCACGGGTGGGCACCGGGGAGCTGTTTTTT
TRBJ2-1 TRBD2 TRBV5-1 . CASSLGGRGYNEQFF TGCGCCAGCAGCTTGGGCGGGAGGGGATACAATGAGCAGTTCTTC